These 6 T cell receptor beta chains share one sample of origin, sequenced in a study of blood T cell repertoires in COVID-19 (dated by TCRdb to about 2020). Libraries were prepared through the immunoSEQ multiplex PCR assay. As stored in TCRdb, this immuneACCESS dataset retains in-frame rearrangements with V and J assigned. A fraction of the clones does not appear; measured against another copy, unresolved V genes explain less than half of the discrepancy, and the remainder lacks a known reason. The sample has over 300,000 clones on record, 70% to 90% of them singletons. The ten largest clones capture about 9.9% of the sample. Sequenced: PBMCs or T cells enriched from blood (not recorded which). These receptors came from a woman aged 40-49 years who had recovered from COVID-19.

The genes are TRBV29-1 and TRBJ2-3; 11 positions match TRBD2. The CDR3 runs 15 residues. V lost 1 base, J lost 6 bases, and 6 bases stayed unmatched. The germline V gene encodes CDR1 SQVTM and CDR2 ANQGSEA. CDR3 DNA sequence: TGCAGCGTTGAAGGGTCTAGCGGGAGGAGGGATACGCAGTATTTT. It translates to CSVEGSSGRRDTQYF.

This clone appeared a single time. The rearrangement links TRBV6-5 to TRBJ1-1; 8 bases align to TRBD1. This CDR3 has 13 amino acids. Germline V gene data show CDR1 as MNHEY and CDR2 as SVGAGI. Losses at the gene ends were 7 bases for V and 3 bases for J; bases not matched to a gene: 4. This chain's CDR3 is CASTTDRDTEAFF. CDR3 nucleotides: TGTGCCAGCACTACGGACAGGGACACTGAAGCTTTCTTT.

The gene calls are TRBV28 and TRBJ2-2; D unresolved. This CDR3 is built from 14 residues. Germline V gene data show CDR1 as MDHEN and CDR2 as SYDVKM. The ends were cut back, 1 base at V and 5 bases at J, with 8 bases in the middle. CDR3 protein: CASSLFPGTGELFF. The CDR3 coding sequence is TGTGCCAGCAGTTTATTCCCGGGTACCGGGGAGCTGTTTTTT.

The rearrangement links TRBV12-3 or TRBV12-4 to TRBJ1-3, with 8 bases fitting TRBD1. V was clipped by 7 bases and J by 2 bases; unmatched bases: 1. The CDR3 has 13 amino acids. CDR3 amino acids: CASTTGAGNTIYF. The DNA for the CDR3 is TGTGCCAGCACGACAGGGGCTGGAAACACCATATATTTT.

J is TRBJ2-3 and V is TRBV9, with 11 bases lining up with TRBD2. Germline lookup yields CDR1 SGDLS and CDR2 YYNGEE. The V and J ends lost 2 bases and 3 bases, in that order; junction bases with no gene match: 5. This CDR3 spans 16 amino acids. The CDR3 bases are TGTGCCAGCAGCGTCCTTAGCGGGGGGGTAACAGATACGCAGTATTTT. Translation: CASSVLSGGVTDTQYF.

V gene TRBV11-2 combines with J gene TRBJ2-7; D gene uncertain. Germline V lookup: CDR1 SGHAT, CDR2 FQNNGV. Trimming took off 3 bases at V and 2 bases at J, with 8 bases between the two ends. There are 13 residues in the CDR3. In DNA form, the CDR3 reads TGTGCCAGCAGCTTCCGAGCCACCTACGAGCAGTACTTC. Residues: CASSFRATYEQYF.